This TCR beta chain was observed in a study of blood T cell repertoires in COVID-19. The CDR3 runs to 13 residues. Germline loops: CDR1 LNHDA, CDR2 SQIVND (reference sequence). V dropped 5 bases and J dropped 6; count of bases not matched to a gene: 6. TCRdb keeps only in-frame clones here, not all; method: immunoSEQ multiplex PCR. The repertoire holds 200,000 or so clones, just under 85% seen once, with approximately 5.1% in the top ten. The chain uses TRBV19 and TRBJ1-1; 7 bases line up with TRBD1. Sequencing input: peripheral blood. The clonotype comes from a woman in her seventies with active or convalescent COVID-19. CDR3 amino acids: CASSPRDRAEAFF. The DNA of the CDR3 is TGTGCCAGTAGTCCCCGGGACAGAGCTGAAGCTTTCTTT.